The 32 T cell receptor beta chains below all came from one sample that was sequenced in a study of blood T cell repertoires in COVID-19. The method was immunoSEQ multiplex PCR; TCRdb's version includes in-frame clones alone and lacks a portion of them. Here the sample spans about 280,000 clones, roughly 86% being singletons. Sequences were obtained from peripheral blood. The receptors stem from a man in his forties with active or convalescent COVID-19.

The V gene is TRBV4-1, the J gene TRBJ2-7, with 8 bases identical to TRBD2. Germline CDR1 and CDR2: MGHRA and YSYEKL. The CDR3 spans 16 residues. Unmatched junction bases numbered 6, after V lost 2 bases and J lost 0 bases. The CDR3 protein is CASSQRSGGNSYEQYF. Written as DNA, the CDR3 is TGCGCCAGCAGCCAACGGAGCGGGGGCAACTCCTACGAGCAGTACTTC.

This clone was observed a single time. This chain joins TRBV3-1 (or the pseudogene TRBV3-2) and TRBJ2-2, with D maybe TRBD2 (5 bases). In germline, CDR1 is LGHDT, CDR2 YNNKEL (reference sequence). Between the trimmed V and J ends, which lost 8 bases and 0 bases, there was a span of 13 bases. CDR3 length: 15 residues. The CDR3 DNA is TGTGCCAGCTTGGGTTCCGGGGCGAACACCGGGGAGCTGTTTTTT. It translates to CASLGSGANTGELFF.

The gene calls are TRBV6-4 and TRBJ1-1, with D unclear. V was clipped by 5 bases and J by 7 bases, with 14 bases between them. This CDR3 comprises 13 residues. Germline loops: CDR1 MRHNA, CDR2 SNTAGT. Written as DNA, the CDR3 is TGTGCCAGCAGTACACAGTCGGGAAGTGAAGCTTTCTTT. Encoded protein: CASSTQSGSEAFF.

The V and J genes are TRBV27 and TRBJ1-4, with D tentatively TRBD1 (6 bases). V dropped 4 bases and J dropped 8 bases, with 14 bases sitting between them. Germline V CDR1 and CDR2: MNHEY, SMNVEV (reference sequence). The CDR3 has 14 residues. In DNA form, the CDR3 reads TGTGCCAGCAGTTCGTGGACAGCGGGGGAAAAACTGTTTTTT. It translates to CASSSWTAGEKLFF. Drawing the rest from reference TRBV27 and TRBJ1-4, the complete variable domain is EAQVTQNPRYLITVTGKKLTVTCSQNMNHEYMSWYRQDPGLGLRQIYYSMNVEVTDKGDVPEGYKVSRKEKRNFPLILESPSPNQTSLYFCASSSWTAGEKLFFGSGTQLSVL.

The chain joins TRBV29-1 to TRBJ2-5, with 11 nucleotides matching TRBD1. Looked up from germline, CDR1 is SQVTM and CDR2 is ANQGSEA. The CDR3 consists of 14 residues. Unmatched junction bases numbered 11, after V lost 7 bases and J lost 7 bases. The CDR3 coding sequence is TGCAGCGCCCGGACAGGGGGCCTTCCCGGGACCCAGTACTTC. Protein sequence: CSARTGGLPGTQYF.

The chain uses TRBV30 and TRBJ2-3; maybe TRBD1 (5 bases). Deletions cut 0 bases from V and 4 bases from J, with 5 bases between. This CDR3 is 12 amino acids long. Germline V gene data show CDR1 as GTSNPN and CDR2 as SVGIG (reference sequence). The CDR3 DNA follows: TGTGCCTGGAGTGTACAGGCAGATACGCAGTATTTT. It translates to CAWSVQADTQYF.

DNA for the CDR3: TGCGCCAGCAGCTTCTACAGGGACGCTGGAAACACCATATATTTT. Translation gives CASSFYRDAGNTIYF. The chain employs TRBV5-1 and TRBJ1-3; possible D gene TRBD1, 6 bases. Trimming left V 2 bases short and J 2 bases short, with 11 bases between. Germline CDR1 SGHRS, CDR2 YFSETQ. This CDR3 is built from 15 residues.

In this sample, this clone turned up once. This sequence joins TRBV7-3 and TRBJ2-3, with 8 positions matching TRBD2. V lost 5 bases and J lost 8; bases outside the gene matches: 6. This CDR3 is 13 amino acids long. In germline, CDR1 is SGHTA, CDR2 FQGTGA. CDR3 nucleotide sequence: TGTGCCAGCAGCCCCTCCCTAGCGGGTACGCAGTATTTT. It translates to CASSPSLAGTQYF.

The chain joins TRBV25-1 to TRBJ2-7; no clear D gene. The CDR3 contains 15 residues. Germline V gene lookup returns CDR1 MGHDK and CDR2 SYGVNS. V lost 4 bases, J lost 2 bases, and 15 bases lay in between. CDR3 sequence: CASSGAVKITYEQYF. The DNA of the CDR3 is TGTGCCAGCAGTGGCGCCGTAAAGATCACCTACGAGCAGTACTTC.

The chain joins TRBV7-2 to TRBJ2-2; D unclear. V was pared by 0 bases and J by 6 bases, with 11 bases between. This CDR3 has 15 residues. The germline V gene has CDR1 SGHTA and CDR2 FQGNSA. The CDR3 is CASSLALSGAGELFF. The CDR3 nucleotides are TGTGCCAGCAGCTTAGCCCTCTCTGGAGCCGGGGAGCTGTTTTTT.

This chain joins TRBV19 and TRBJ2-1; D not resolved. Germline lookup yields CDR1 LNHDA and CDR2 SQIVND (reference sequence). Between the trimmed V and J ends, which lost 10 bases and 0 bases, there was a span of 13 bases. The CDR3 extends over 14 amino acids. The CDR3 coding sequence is TGTGCCACCACCCAGGATTCCTCCTACAATGAGCAGTTCTTC. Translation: CATTQDSSYNEQFF. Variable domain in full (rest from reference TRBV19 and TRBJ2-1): DGGITQSPKYLFRKEGQNVTLSCEQNLNHDAMYWYRQDPGQGLRLIYYSQIVNDFQKGDIAEGYSVSREKKESFPLTVTSAQKNPTAFYLCATTQDSSYNEQFFGPGTRLTVL.

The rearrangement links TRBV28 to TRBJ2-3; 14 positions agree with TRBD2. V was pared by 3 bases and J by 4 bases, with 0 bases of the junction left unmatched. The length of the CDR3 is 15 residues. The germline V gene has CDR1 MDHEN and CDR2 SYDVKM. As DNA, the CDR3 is TGTGCCAGCAGTTTGACTAGCGGGGGGGCAGATACGCAGTATTTT. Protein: CASSLTSGGADTQYF.

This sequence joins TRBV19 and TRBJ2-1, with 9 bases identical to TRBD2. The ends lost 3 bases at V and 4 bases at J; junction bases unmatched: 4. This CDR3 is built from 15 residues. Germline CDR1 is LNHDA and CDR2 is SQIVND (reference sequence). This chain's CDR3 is CASSIGSGGYNEQFF. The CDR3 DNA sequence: TGTGCCAGTAGTATCGGTAGCGGGGGATACAATGAGCAGTTCTTC.

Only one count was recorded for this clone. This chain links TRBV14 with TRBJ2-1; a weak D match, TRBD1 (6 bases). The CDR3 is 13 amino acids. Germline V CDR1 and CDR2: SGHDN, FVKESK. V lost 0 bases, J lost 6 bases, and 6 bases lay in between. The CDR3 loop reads CASSQETGNEQFF. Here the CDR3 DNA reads TGTGCCAGCAGCCAAGAGACAGGCAATGAGCAGTTCTTC.

CDR3 protein: CASSTSRGGALENYGYTF. In DNA form, the CDR3 reads TGTGCCAGCAGCACTAGTAGAGGGGGCGCATTGGAAAACTATGGCTACACCTTC. This chain uses TRBV9 with TRBJ1-2; 7 nucleotides match TRBD1. Germline CDR1 and CDR2: SGDLS and YYNGEE. Losses at the gene ends were 4 bases for V and 2 bases for J; bases not matched to a gene: 17. The length of the CDR3 is 18 residues.

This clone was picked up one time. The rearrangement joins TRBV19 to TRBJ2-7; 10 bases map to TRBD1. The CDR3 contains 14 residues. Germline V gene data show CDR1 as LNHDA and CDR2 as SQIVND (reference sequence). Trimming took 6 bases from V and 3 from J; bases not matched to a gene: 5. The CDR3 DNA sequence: TGTGCCAGTAGGCGGGACAGGGGAAACTACGAGCAGTACTTC. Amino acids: CASRRDRGNYEQYF.

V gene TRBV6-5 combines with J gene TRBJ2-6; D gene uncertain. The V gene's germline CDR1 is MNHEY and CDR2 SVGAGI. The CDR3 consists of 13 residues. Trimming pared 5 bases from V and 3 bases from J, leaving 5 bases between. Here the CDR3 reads CASSTGGANVLTF. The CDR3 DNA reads TGTGCCAGCAGTACTGGTGGGGCCAACGTCCTGACTTTC.

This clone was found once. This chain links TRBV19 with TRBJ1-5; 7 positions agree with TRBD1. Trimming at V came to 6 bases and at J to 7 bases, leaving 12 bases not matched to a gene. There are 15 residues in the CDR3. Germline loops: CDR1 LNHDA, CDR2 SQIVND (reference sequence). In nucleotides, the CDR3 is TGTGCCAGTAGCCGTGGACAGGCCGGGGGACAGCCCCAGCATTTT. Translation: CASSRGQAGGQPQHF.

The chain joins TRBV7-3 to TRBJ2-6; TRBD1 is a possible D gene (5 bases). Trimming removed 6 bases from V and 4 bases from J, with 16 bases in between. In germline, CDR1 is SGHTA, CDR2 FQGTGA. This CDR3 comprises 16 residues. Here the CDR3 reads CASSPAGISGANVLTF. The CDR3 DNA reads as TGTGCCAGCAGTCCTGCAGGGATCTCCGGGGCCAACGTCCTGACTTTC.

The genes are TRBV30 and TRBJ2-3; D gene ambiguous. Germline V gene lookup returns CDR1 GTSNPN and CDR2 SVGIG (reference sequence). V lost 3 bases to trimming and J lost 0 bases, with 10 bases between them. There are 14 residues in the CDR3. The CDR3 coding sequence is TGTGCCTGGAGCTCTGAGATTAGCACAGATACGCAGTATTTT. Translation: CAWSSEISTDTQYF.

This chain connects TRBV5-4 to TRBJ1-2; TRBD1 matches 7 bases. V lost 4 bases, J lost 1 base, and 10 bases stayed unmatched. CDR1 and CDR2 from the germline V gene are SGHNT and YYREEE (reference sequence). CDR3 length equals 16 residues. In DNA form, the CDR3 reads TGTGCCAGCAGCAGACCAAAGGGGGACAGTAACTATGGCTACACCTTC. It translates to CASSRPKGDSNYGYTF.

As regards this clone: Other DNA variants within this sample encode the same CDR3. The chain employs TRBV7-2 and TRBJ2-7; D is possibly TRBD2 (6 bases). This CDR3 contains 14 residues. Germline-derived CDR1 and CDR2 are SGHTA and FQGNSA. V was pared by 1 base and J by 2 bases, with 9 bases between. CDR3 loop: CASSLVAGTYEQYF. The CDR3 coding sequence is TGTGCCAGCAGCTTAGTGGCGGGGACCTACGAGCAGTACTTC.

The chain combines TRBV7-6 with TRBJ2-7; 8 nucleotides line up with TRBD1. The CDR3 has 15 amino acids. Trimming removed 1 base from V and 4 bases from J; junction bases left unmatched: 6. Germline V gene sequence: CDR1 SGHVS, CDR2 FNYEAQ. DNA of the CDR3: TGTGCCAGCAGCTTAGGCCCGGACAGGGCATACGAGCAGTACTTC. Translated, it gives CASSLGPDRAYEQYF. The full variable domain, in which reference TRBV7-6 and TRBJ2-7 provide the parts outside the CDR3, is GAGVSQSPRYKVTKRGQDVALRCDPISGHVSLYWYRQALGQGPEFLTYFNYEAQQDKSGLPNDRFSAERPEGSISTLTIQRTEQRDSAMYRCASSLGPDRAYEQYFGPGTRLTVT.

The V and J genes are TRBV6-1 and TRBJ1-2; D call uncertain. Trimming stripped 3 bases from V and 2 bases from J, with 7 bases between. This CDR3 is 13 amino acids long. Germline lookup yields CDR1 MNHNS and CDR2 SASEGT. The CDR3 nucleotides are TGTGCCAGCAGTGATTGGCAGAACTATGGCTACACCTTC. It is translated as CASSDWQNYGYTF.

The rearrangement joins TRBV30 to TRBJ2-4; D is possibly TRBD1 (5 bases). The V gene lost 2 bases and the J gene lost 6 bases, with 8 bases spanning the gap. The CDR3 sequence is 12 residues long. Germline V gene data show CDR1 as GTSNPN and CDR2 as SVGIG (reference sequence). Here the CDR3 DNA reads TGTGCCTGGAGTCCCGACAGAAACATTCAGTACTTC. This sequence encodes CAWSPDRNIQYF.

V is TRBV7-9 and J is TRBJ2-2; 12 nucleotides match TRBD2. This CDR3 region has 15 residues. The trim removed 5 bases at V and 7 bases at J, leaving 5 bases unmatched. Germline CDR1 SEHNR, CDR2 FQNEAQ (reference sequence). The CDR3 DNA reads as TGTGCCAGCAGCCCGATGGGACTAGCGGGCGGGGAGCTGTTTTTT. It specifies CASSPMGLAGGELFF.

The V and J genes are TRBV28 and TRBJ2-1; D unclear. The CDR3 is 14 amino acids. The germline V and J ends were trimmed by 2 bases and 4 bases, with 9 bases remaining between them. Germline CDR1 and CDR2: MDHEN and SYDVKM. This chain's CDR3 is CASSLVQKYNEQFF. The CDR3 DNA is TGTGCCAGCAGTTTAGTTCAGAAATACAATGAGCAGTTCTTC.

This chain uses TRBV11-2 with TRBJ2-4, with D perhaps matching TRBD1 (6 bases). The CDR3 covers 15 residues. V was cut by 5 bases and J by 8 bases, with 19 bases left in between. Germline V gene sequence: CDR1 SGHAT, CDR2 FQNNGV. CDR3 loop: CASSRGAGVGDIQYF. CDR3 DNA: TGTGCCAGCAGCCGAGGGGCAGGGGTGGGGGACATTCAGTACTTC.

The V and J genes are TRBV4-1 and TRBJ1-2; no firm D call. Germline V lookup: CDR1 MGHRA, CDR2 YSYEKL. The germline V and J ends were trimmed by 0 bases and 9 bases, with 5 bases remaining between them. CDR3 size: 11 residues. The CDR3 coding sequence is TGCGCCAGCAGCCAAGAGAGGCGCTACACCTTC. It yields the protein CASSQERRYTF.

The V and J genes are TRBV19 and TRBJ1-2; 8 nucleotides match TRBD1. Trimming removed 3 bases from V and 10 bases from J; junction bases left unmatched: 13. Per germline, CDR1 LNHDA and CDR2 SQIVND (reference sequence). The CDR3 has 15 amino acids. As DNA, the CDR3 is TGTGCCAGTAGTATTGGCACAGGGGGTGGTGTTGACTACACCTTC. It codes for CASSIGTGGGVDYTF.

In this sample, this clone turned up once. The CDR3 DNA is TGTGCCAGCAGTTTGTTACTTCTTAATGAAAAACTGTTTTTT. It yields the protein CASSLLLLNEKLFF. The gene calls are TRBV28 and TRBJ1-4; unclear D gene. The CDR3 has 14 residues. Germline lookup yields CDR1 MDHEN and CDR2 SYDVKM. The V end was cut by 3 bases, the J end by 4 bases, with 9 bases between.

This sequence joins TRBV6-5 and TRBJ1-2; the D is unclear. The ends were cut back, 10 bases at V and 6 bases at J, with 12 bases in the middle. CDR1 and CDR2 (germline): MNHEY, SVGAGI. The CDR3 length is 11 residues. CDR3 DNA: TGTGCCATTCGAGGTGTTGATGGCTACACCTTC. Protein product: CAIRGVDGYTF.